Only one count was recorded for the clone carrying this T cell receptor (beta chain). Reverse transcription of about 0.45 to 1 ug RNA was carried out with random hexamers. TCR beta CDR3 was amplified by immunoSEQ covering 54 Vbeta and 13 Jbeta. Using its own MiXCR run on the immunoSEQ multiplex PCR reads, TCRdb lists one record per CDR3 protein. The repertoire consists of roughly 100,000 distinct CDR3 sequences, with about 93% occurring once and the leading ten covering 0.3%. Germline lookup yields CDR1 SGDLS and CDR2 YYNGEE. This CDR3 is 16 amino acids long. V dropped 2 bases and J dropped 2; count of bases not matched to a gene: 7. The record originates from a study of CD8 T cells in Susac syndrome. Overall study context: Sequencing included Susac syndrome patients, over five of them with active disease and under 10 in remission. When blood was collected, patients with Susac syndrome were therapy-naive, were taking corticosteroids, or were receiving intravenous immunoglobulin alone.

V and J are TRBV9 and TRBJ2-5; 9 bases fit TRBD2. This sequence originates from a human donor with Susac syndrome. The sequenced material came from CD4+ T cells from PBMCs. CDR3: CASSVAAGGLQETQYF. Here the CDR3 DNA reads TGTGCCAGCAGCGTCGCAGCGGGGGGCTTACAAGAGACCCAGTACTTC.